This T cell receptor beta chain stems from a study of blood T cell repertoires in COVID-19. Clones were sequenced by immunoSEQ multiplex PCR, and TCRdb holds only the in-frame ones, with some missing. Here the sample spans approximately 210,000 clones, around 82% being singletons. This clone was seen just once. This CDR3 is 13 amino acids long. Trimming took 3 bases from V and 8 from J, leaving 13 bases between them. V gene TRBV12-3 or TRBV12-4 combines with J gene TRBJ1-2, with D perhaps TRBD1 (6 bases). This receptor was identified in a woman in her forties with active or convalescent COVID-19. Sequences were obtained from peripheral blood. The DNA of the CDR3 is TGTGCCAGCAGTTTTACTGGTGACAGGGGCTACACCTTC. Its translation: CASSFTGDRGYTF.